This T cell receptor beta chain is from a study of OX40 agonist ivuxolimab in advanced cancers. Across the whole study: While on treatment, patients had intravenous ivuxolimab at 0.01 to 10 mg/kg every 2 weeks. Study-level results: Dosing at 0.1 to 3.0 mg/kg was accompanied by clonal expansion of CD4+ and CD8+ blood T cells by week 6.

Concerning this clone: The antigen is undetermined.

Looked up from germline, CDR1 is LNHDA and CDR2 is SQIVND (reference sequence). CDR3 length equals 16 residues. V shed 5 bases, J shed 4 bases, and the junction held 12 bases outside the gene matches. Here immunoSEQ multiplex PCR was the method, and the copy in TCRdb shows in-frame clones only, minus some. This sample has about 79,000 clones, with approximately 90% found just once. The sequence derives from an adult with an advanced solid tumor such as melanoma, head and neck, liver or kidney cancer. Specimen: CD4+ or CD8+ T cells sorted from blood, collected in a trial of the OX40 agonist ivuxolimab. The rearrangement uses TRBV19 and TRBJ2-7, with 9 bases that match TRBD1. The CDR3 loop reads CASSLRREQGAYEQYF. CDR3 in DNA: TGTGCCAGTAGTCTCCGGAGGGAACAGGGGGCATACGAGCAGTACTTC. The full variable domain, completed using reference TRBV19 and TRBJ2-7, is DGGITQSPKYLFRKEGQNVTLSCEQNLNHDAMYWYRQDPGQGLRLIYYSQIVNDFQKGDIAEGYSVSREKKESFPLTVTSAQKNPTAFYLCASSLRREQGAYEQYFGPGTRLTVT.